This T cell receptor (beta chain) is drawn from a study of follicular helper T cells after annual influenza vaccination (dated by TCRdb to 2016 to 2017). Regarding the complete study: Blood was drawn on days 0, 7 and 28 after each seasonal influenza vaccination. The 2013-2014 samples were cryopreserved, while the 2015 samples were processed right after collection. One week after vaccination, a second recruited cohort of about eleven subjects (Table S1) displayed a similar ICOS+CD38+ cTfh response. Multi-year samples were available for six subjects, with four spanning two vaccination seasons and two spanning three seasons. To look at recall of cTfh clones, some subjects were tracked through successive annual vaccinations covering the 2013-2014, 2014-2015 and 2015-2016 seasons. Study-level results and caveats: Rare clonotypes could not be sampled because productive TCRB sequences were recovered from only about 9.5-23% of the analyzed cells. Day 7 ICOS+CD38+ clones were most often found later in ICOS-CD38- cTfh, suggesting that subset may serve as a memory reservoir. ICOS+CD38+ cTfh clonality correlated with the frequency of that population, and its change correlated with the change in circulating plasmablast frequency. Successive annual vaccinations recalled a recurring oligoclonal ICOS+CD38+ cTfh response that included tetramer and AIM influenza-specific clonotypes.

The CDR3 starts with the cysteine, ends with the phenylalanine, and has 13 residues. Of the read, only the CDR3 DNA is kept; its 39 bases are in frame from base 1. CDR1 and CDR2 are drawn from the germline V gene: SQVTM, ANQGSEA. V and J are trimmed by 5 bases and 2 bases, and the gene matches miss 5 bases of the junction. The time point label of this sample denotes: 2015-2016 season, 7 days after influenza vaccination. TCRB sequencing was used to follow sorted CD4 subsets from the blood of adults before and after they were given the seasonal inactivated influenza vaccine (Fluvarix). To be eligible, subjects had to live in the community and must not have received influenza vaccine in the previous 6 months. Subjects were excluded for influenza vaccine contraindications, substance abuse, HIV/AIDS, active malignancy, immunomodulatory medication, or active illness such as respiratory infection. Between about 35 and 110 mL of blood was sampled per time point. Non-naive CD4+CXCR5+PD-1+ cells were defined as circulating Tfh and were sorted into ICOS+CD38+ and ICOS-CD38- fractions. PBMC were isolated using Ficoll-Paque PLUS or SepMate separation. Cell subsets were sorted from PBMC on a BD FACS Aria before DNA extraction.

For this clone: The specificity of this receptor is unknown. No quality values exist for individual bases; no much larger clone is one base distant.

Receptor libraries were prepared by the immunoSEQ multiplex PCR assay. Adaptive Biotechnologies handled the TCRB amplification, library preparation, sequencing and preliminary bioinformatics at Survey level resolution. For TCRB sequencing, genomic DNA from sorted cTfh populations was amplified by multiplex PCR. The authors' pipeline ran thus. Clonality was calculated in R as 1 minus normalized Shannon entropy, and the Gini index was computed with the R package ineq. The overlap score was defined as the summed counts of shared sequences divided by the total counts of all sequences in both compared samples. Fisher's exact test, with an assumed theoretical repertoire of 10^7 TCRB sequences, was used to assess the significance of shared clonotypes. TCRdb provides this immuneACCESS table in a form limited to in-frame rearrangements. Some clones are lacking; in checked studies, under half of them reflect an unresolved V gene, and why the rest are absent is not known. V and J calls and clone size are as listed in that table; D and trimming were resolved from the DNA. The table for this sample lists over 8,500 clones; 82% of them were counted only once. The biggest ten clones account for over 4% of the sample.

The chain employs TRBV29-1 and TRBJ2-7, with 8 junctional bases fitting TRBD1. The sequenced sample was CXCR5+ CD38- circulating T follicular helper cells from blood, obtained 7 days after influenza vaccination. The intended sense of this specimen's cell subset or site label: circulating Tfh, non-naive CD4+CXCR5+PD-1+ (ICOS+CD38+ or ICOS-CD38-). The TCR sequence derives from an adult who received the influenza vaccine. The nucleotide sequence reads as follows: TGCAGCGTTTTTGACAGGGGACCCTACGAGCAGTACTTC. It codes for CSVFDRGPYEQYF.